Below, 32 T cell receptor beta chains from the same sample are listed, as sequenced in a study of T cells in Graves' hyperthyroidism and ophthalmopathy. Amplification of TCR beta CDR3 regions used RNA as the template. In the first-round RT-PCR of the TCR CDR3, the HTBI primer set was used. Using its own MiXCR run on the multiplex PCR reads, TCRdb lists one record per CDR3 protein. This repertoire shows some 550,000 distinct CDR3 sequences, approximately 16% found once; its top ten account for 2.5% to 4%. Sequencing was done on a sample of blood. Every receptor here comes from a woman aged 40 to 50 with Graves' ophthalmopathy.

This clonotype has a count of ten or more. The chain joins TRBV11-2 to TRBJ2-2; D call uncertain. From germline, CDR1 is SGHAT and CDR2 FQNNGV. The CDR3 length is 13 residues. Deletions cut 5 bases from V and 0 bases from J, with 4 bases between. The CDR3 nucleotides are TGTGCCAGCAGCAAATCGAACACCGGGGAGCTGTTTTTT. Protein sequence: CASSKSNTGELFF.

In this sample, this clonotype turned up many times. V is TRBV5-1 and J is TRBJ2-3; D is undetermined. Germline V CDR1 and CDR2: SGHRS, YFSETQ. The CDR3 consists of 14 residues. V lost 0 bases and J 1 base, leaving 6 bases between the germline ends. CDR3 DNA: TGCGCCAGCAGCTTGGGAACCCGCACAGATACGCAGTATTTT. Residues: CASSLGTRTDTQYF.

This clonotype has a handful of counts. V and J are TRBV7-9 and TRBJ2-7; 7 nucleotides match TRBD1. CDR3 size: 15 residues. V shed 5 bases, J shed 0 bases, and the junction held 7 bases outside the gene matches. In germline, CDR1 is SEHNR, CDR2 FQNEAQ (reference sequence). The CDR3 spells CASSPGQASSYEQYF. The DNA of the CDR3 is TGTGCCAGCAGCCCCGGACAGGCCAGCTCCTACGAGCAGTACTTC.

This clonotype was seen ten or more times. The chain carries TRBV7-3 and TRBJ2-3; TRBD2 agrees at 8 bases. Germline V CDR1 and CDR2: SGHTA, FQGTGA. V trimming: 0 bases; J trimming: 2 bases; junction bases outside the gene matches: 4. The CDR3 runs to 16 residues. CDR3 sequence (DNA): TGTGCCAGCAGCTTAACGGGGCGGGGGGACACAGATACGCAGTATTTT. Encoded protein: CASSLTGRGDTDTQYF.

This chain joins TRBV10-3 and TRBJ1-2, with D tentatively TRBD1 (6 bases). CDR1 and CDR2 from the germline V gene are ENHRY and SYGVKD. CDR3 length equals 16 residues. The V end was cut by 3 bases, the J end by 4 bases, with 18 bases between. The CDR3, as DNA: TGTGCCATCAGTGAAGGGACATCCACCTCCCTCTATGGCTACACCTTC. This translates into CAISEGTSTSLYGYTF.

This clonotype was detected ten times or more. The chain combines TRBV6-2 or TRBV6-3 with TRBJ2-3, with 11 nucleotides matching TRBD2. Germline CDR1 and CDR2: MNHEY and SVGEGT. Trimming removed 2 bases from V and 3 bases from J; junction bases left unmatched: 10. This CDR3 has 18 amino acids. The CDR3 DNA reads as TGTGCCAGCAGTTACAGAGCGGGGGGACTAGCGGTGACAGATACGCAGTATTTT. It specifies CASSYRAGGLAVTDTQYF.

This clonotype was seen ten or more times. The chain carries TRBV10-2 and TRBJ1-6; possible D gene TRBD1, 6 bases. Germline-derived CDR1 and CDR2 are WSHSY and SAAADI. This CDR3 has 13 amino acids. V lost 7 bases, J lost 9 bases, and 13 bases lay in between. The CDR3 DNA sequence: TGCGCCAGCAAACAGGGTGGTGGTTCACCCCTCCACTTT. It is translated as CASKQGGGSPLHF.

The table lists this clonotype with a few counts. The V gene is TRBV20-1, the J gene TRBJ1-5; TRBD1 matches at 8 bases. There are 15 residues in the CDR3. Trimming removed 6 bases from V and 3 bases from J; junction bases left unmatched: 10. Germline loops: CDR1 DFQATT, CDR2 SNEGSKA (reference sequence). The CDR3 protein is CSARTGNGVNQPQHF. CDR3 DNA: TGCAGTGCCCGGACAGGGAATGGGGTCAATCAGCCCCAGCATTTT.

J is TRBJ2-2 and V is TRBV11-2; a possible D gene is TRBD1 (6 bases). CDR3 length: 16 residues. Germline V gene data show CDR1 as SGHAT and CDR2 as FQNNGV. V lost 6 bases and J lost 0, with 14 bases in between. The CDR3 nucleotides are TGTGCCAGCAGGACCTTTGGGACATCGAACACCGGGGAGCTGTTTTTT. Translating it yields CASRTFGTSNTGELFF.

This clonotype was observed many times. The CDR3 protein is CASSRWDNDNTEAFF. The DNA of the CDR3 is TGTGCCAGCAGCCGATGGGACAATGACAACACTGAAGCTTTCTTT. This sequence joins TRBV3-1 and TRBJ1-1; perhaps TRBD1 as D (6 bases). CDR1 and CDR2 (germline): LGHDT, YNNKEL (reference sequence). Trimming took off 4 bases at V and 2 bases at J, with 14 bases between the two ends. The CDR3 loop spans 15 amino acids.

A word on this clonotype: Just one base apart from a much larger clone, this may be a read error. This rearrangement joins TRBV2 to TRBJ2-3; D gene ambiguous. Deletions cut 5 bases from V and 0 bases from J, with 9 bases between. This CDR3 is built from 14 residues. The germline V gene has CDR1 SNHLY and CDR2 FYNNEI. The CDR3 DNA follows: TGTGCCAGCAGTTGGGCCCCAAGCACAGATACGCAGTATTTT. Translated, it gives CASSWAPSTDTQYF. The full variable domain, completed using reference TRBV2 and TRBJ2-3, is EPEVTQTPSHQVTQMGQEVILRCVPISNHLYFYWYRQILGQKVEFLVSFYNNEISEKSEIFDDQFSVERPDGSNFTLKIRSTKLEDSAMYFCASSWAPSTDTQYFGPGTRLTVL.

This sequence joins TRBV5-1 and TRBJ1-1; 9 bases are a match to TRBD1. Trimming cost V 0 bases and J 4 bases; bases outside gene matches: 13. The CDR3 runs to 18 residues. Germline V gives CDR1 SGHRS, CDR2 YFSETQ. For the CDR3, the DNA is TGCGCCAGCAGCTTGGGGGACAGGGTGGTTCTGAGGTCCACTGAAGCTTTCTTT. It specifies CASSLGDRVVLRSTEAFF. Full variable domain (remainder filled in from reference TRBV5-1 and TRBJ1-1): KAGVTQTPRYLIKTRGQQVTLSCSPISGHRSVSWYQQTPGQGLQFLFEYFSETQRNKGNFPGRFSGRQFSNSRSEMNVSTLELGDSALYLCASSLGDRVVLRSTEAFFGQGTRLTVV.

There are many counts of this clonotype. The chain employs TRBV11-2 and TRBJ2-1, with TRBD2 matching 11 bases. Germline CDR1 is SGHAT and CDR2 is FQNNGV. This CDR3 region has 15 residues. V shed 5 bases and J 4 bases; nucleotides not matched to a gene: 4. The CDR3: CASSHTSGRYNEQFF. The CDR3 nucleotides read TGTGCCAGCAGCCACACTAGCGGGAGATACAATGAGCAGTTCTTC.

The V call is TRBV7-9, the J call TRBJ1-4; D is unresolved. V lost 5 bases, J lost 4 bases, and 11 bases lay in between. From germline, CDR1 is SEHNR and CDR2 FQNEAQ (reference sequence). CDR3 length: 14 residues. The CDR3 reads CASSHGRINEKLFF. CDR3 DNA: TGTGCCAGCAGCCACGGACGGATTAATGAAAAACTGTTTTTT. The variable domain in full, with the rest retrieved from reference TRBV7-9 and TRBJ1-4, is DTGVSQNPRHKITKRGQNVTFRCDPISEHNRLYWYRQTLGQGPEFLTYFQNEAQLEKSRLLSDRFSAERPKGSFSTLEIQRTEQGDSAMYLCASSHGRINEKLFFGSGTQLSVL.

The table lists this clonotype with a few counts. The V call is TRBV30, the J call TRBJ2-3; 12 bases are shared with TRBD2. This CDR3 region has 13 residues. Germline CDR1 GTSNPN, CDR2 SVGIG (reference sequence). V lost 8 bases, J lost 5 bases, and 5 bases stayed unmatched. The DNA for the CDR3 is TGTGCCACCAAGACTAGCGGGAGAGATACGCAGTATTTT. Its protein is CATKTSGRDTQYF.

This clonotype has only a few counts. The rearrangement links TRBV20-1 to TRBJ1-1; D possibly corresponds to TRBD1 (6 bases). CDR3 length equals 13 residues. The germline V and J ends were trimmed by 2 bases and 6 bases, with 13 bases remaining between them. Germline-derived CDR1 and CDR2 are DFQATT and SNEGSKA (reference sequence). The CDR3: CSARNRGQAEAFF. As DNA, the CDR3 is TGCAGTGCTAGAAATAGGGGACAAGCTGAAGCTTTCTTT.

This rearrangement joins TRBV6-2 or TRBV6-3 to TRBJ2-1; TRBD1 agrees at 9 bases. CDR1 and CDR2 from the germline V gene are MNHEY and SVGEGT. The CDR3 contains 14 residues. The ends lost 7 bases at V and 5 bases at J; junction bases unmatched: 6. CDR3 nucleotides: TGTGCCAGCATCGGGACAGGGAGGAACAATGAGCAGTTCTTC. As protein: CASIGTGRNNEQFF.

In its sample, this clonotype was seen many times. This CDR3 reads CASSPLMGDTQYF. CDR3 bases: TGCGCCAGCAGCCCCTTAATGGGTGATACGCAGTATTTT. This sequence joins TRBV5-1 and TRBJ2-3; D remains ambiguous. Germline V gives CDR1 SGHRS, CDR2 YFSETQ. The CDR3 totals 13 residues. V lost 4 bases and J lost 6, with 12 bases in between. The variable domain in full, with the rest retrieved from reference TRBV5-1 and TRBJ2-3, is KAGVTQTPRYLIKTRGQQVTLSCSPISGHRSVSWYQQTPGQGLQFLFEYFSETQRNKGNFPGRFSGRQFSNSRSEMNVSTLELGDSALYLCASSPLMGDTQYFGPGTRLTVL.

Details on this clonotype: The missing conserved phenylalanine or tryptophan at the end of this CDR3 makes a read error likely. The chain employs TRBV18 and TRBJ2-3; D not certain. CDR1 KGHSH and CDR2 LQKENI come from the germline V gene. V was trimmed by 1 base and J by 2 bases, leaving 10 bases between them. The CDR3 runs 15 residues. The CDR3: CASSPQAAYTDTQYS. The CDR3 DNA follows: TGTGCCAGCTCACCACAAGCAGCCTACACAGATACGCAGTATTCT.

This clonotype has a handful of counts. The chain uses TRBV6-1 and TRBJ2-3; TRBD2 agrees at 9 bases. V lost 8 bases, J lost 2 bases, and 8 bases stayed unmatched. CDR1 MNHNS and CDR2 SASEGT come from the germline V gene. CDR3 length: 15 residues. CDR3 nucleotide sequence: TGTGCCAGCGGTAGCGGGAGCTCCCTCACAGATACGCAGTATTTT. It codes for CASGSGSSLTDTQYF.

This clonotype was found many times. The DNA for the CDR3 is TGTGCCAGCAGCACCGGGACCCCGAATCAGCCCCAGCATTTT. Translated, it gives CASSTGTPNQPQHF. The rearrangement uses TRBV12-3 or TRBV12-4 and TRBJ1-5; D might be TRBD1 (5 bases). This CDR3 comprises 14 residues. Deletions cut 6 bases from V and 4 bases from J, with 13 bases between.

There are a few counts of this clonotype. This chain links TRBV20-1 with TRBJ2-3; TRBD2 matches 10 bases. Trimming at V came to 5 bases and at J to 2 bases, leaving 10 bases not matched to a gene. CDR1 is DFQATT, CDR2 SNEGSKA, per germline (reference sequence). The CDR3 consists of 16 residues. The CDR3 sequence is CSALPTSGSNTDTQYF. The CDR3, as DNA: TGCAGTGCTCTTCCGACTAGCGGGTCCAACACAGATACGCAGTATTTT.

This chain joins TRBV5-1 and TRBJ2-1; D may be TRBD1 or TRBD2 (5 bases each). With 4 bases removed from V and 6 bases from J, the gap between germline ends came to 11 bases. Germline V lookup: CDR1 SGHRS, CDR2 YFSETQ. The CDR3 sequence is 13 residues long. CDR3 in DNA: TGCGCCAGCAGCAAGGGACCGTCCAATGAGCAGTTCTTC. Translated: CASSKGPSNEQFF. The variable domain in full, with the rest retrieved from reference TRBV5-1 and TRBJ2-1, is KAGVTQTPRYLIKTRGQQVTLSCSPISGHRSVSWYQQTPGQGLQFLFEYFSETQRNKGNFPGRFSGRQFSNSRSEMNVSTLELGDSALYLCASSKGPSNEQFFGPGTRLTVL.

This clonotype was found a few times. CDR3 bases: TGCGCCAGCAGCCATGGCCCCGACAGCTCCTACGAGCAGTACTTC. Residues: CASSHGPDSSYEQYF. The chain links TRBV4-1 to TRBJ2-7, with TRBD1 as a possible D gene (5 bases). Germline loops: CDR1 MGHRA, CDR2 YSYEKL. The CDR3 is 15 residues long. Trimming stripped 3 bases from V and 0 bases from J, with 12 bases between.

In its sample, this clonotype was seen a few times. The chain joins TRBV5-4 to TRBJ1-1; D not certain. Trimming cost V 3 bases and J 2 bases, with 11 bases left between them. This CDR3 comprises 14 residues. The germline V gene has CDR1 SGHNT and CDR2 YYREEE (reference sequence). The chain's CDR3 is CASSYYRGNTEAFF. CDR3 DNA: TGTGCCAGCAGCTATTACCGGGGTAACACTGAAGCTTTCTTT.

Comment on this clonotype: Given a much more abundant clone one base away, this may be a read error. This CDR3 reads CASSFSGQNPPLHF. Here the CDR3 DNA reads TGTGCCAGCAGTTTTTCGGGACAGAATCCACCCCTCCACTTT. The J gene is TRBJ1-6, the V gene TRBV28; TRBD1 aligns across 7 bases. V lost 3 bases to trimming and J lost 11 bases; unmatched junction nucleotides: 7. The CDR3 loop spans 14 amino acids. CDR1 is MDHEN and CDR2 is SYDVKM in the germline V gene.

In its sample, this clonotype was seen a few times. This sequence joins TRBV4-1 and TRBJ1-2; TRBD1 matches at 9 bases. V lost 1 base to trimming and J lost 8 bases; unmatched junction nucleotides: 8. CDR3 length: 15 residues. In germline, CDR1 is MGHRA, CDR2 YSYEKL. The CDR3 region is CASSQVGQGFHGYTF. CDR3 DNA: TGCGCCAGCAGCCAAGTTGGACAGGGGTTCCACGGCTACACCTTC.

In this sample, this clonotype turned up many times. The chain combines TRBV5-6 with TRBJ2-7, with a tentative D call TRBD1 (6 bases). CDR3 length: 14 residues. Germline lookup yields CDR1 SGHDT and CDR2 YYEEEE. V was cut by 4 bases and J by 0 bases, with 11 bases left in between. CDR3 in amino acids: CASSETGSSYEQYF. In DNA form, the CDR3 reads TGTGCCAGCAGCGAAACAGGGAGCTCCTACGAGCAGTACTTC.

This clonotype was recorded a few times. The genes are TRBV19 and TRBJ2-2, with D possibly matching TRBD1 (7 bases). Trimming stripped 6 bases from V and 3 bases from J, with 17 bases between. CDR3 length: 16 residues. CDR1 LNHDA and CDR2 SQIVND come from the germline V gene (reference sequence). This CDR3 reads CASRSLTRGDTGELFF. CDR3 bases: TGTGCCAGTAGGTCACTCACCAGGGGGGACACCGGGGAGCTGTTTTTT. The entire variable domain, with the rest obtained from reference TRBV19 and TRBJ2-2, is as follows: DGGITQSPKYLFRKEGQNVTLSCEQNLNHDAMYWYRQDPGQGLRLIYYSQIVNDFQKGDIAEGYSVSREKKESFPLTVTSAQKNPTAFYLCASRSLTRGDTGELFFGEGSRLTVL.

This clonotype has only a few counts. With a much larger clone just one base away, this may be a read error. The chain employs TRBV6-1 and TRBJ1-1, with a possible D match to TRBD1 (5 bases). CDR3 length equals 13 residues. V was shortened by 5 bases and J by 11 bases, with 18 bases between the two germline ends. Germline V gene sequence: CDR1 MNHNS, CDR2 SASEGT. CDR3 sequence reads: CASSMDIYSKAFF. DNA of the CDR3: TGTGCCAGCAGTATGGACATCTACTCGAAGGCTTTCTTT.

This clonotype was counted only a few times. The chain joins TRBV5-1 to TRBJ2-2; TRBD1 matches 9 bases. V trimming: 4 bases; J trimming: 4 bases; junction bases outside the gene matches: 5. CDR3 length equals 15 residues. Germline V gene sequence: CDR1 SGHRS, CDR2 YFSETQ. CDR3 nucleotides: TGCGCCAGCAGCCGGACAGGGGAGGGCACCGGGGAGCTGTTTTTT. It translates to CASSRTGEGTGELFF.

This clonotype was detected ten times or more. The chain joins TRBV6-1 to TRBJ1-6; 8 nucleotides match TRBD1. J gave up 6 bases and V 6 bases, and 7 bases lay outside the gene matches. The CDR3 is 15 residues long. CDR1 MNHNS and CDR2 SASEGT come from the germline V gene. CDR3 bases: TGTGCCAGCAGCGCCAAGGACAGGGCTAATTCACCCCTCCACTTT. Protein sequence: CASSAKDRANSPLHF.